This T cell receptor beta chain was documented in a study of cytomegalovirus exposure and HLA in healthy donors. Study conclusions and caveats: Trimming of TCR beta V- and J-genes showed a link, identified in a later analysis, to a missense DCLRE1C variant. Under in vitro conditions, three CMV-associated chains were confirmed as specific for CMV antigens.

PCR involved 60 Vbeta and 13 Jbeta primers. Profiling relied on immunoSEQ multiplex PCR, and the TCRdb table lists in-frame clones only, not all of them. This table has approximately 140,000 clones, about 80% appearing once. The CDR3 runs to 14 residues. The V and J ends lost 0 bases and 14 bases respectively, with 17 bases between them. Germline CDR1 and CDR2: LGHNA and YSLEER. In this sample, this clone turned up once. Its antigen is currently unknown. The rearrangement joins TRBV4-3 to TRBJ2-1; possible D gene TRBD1, 5 bases. The TCR was taken from a boy aged 2 to 10 in good health and CMV-seronegative. The sample comprised PBMCs. CDR3 sequence reads: CASSQDTPARDKFF. For the CDR3, the DNA is TGCGCCAGCAGCCAAGATACCCCAGCCAGGGATAAGTTCTTC.